This T cell receptor beta chain is drawn from a study of CD8 T cells in Susac syndrome. Germline CDR1 LNHDA, CDR2 SQIVND (reference sequence). V lost 4 bases, J lost 9 bases, and 9 bases lay in between. The CDR3 spans 11 residues. Random hexamers primed reverse transcription of roughly 0.5 to 1 ug RNA. One entry per CDR3 protein, called by TCRdb with MiXCR from the immunoSEQ multiplex PCR reads. In the table there are under 200,000 distinct CDR3 sequences, more than 90% of which are singletons. V and J are TRBV19 and TRBJ1-2; D unresolved. The specimen sequenced was CD4+ T cells from PBMCs. This receptor was taken from a human donor with Susac syndrome. The CDR3 is CASSNPQSYTF. CDR3 coding DNA: TGTGCCAGTAGTAACCCCCAGAGCTACACCTTC.